These T cell receptor beta chains were read from a single sample in a study of glioma-infiltrating T cells. TCRdb re-analysed the multiplex PCR reads in MiXCR, keeping a single row per CDR3 protein. This table has some 150,000 distinct CDR3 sequences, 39% appearing once. The source material was glioma tissue, nonneoplastic brain tissue, or PBMCs (not recorded which). The origin of the receptors is a human donor with low-grade glioma or glioblastoma, undergoing nonglioma brain surgery, or in good health (not recorded which). The CDR3 runs from the conserved cysteine through the conserved F or W. D genes are given only for firm matches. The listing skips clone size in some rows; elsewhere it reads once, few, many or a size class.

abundance	d_gene	v_gene	j_gene	CDR3nt	CDR3aa
few	.	TRBV7-2	TRBJ1-2	TGTGCCAGCAGCTACACATCTCACACAACTGGCTACACCTTC	CASSYTSHTTGYTF
few	.	TRBV15	TRBJ2-7	TGTGCCACCAGCAGAGATTTGGTACAGGTTAACTACGAGCAGTACTTC	CATSRDLVQVNYEQYF
many	TRBD2	TRBV6-1	TRBJ2-3	TGTGCCAGCAGACAACTAGCGGGGAACACAGATACGCAGTATTTT	CASRQLAGNTDTQYF
.	.	TRBV25-1	TRBJ1-2	TGTGCCAGCAGTGTAGACAACGGCTATGGCTACACCTTC	CASSVDNGYGYTF
.	.	TRBV20-1	TRBJ2-3	TGCAGTGCTTACAGGGATGGCACAGATACGCAGTATTTT	CSAYRDGTDTQYF
many	TRBD1	TRBV20-1	TRBJ1-5	TGCAGTGCTACGGACAGGGTCGGCAATCAGCCCCAGCATTTT	CSATDRVGNQPQHF
few	.	TRBV6-1	TRBJ2-3	TGTGCCAGCACGAGGCCAAGCACAGATACGCAGTATTTT	CASTRPSTDTQYF
.	.	TRBV28	TRBJ2-7	TGTGCCAGCAGTGCTCTCGGCTACGAGCAGTACTTC	CASSALGYEQYF
.	.	TRBV18	TRBJ2-7	TGTGCCAGCTCACAGGGCCCTATCTACGAGCAGTACTTC	CASSQGPIYEQYF
.	TRBD2	TRBV6-1	TRBJ2-1	TGTGCCAGCACCCCAGCCGGGACTAGCATTGTCAATGAGCAGTTCTTC	CASTPAGTSIVNEQFF
.	.	TRBV12-3/TRBV12-4	TRBJ2-3	TGTGCCAGCAGTTTGCAGGGTCCAGATACGCAGTATTTT	CASSLQGPDTQYF
few	TRBD1	TRBV24-1	TRBJ1-2	TGTGCCACCGTTCGGGACAGGAGATACTATGGCTACACCTTC	CATVRDRRYYGYTF
.	.	TRBV19	TRBJ2-3	TGTGCCAGTAGAGGACTAACGGGGCCAGATACGCAGTATTTT	CASRGLTGPDTQYF
.	TRBD1	TRBV20-1	TRBJ2-7	TGCAGTGCTTACCGGGACAGGGGGCCCGAGCAGTACTTC	CSAYRDRGPEQYF
many	TRBD2	TRBV20-1	TRBJ2-7	TGCAGTGCTAGGAATAGCGGGGGGGGTTACGAGCAGTACTTC	CSARNSGGGYEQYF
few	.	TRBV20-1	TRBJ2-1	TGCAGTGCTTCTCCTTCAGGCTCCTACAATGAGCAGTTCTTC	CSASPSGSYNEQFF
.	.	TRBV11-2	TRBJ1-1	TGTGCCAGCAGCTGGACAGTATGGACTGAAGCTTTCTTT	CASSWTVWTEAFF
.	.	TRBV6-1	TRBJ2-1	TGTGCCAGCAGACGCAGGGGAAATGAGCAGTTCTTC	CASRRRGNEQFF
.	TRBD1	TRBV6-1	TRBJ1-5	TGTACCAGCAGTGGAGGGGGCGCAGGACAGCCCCAGCATTTT	CTSSGGGAGQPQHF
once	.	TRBV20-1	TRBJ1-1	TGCAGTGATAGAGCGGCCTCCATGAACACTGAAGCTTTCTTT	CSDRAASMNTEAFF
.	.	TRBV6-4	TRBJ2-3	TGTGCCAGCAGTGACTATGCAGGTAGCACAGATACGCAGTATTTT	CASSDYAGSTDTQYF
.	TRBD2	TRBV29-1	TRBJ2-3	TGCAGCGTAGAGATTGGCGGCGTACTAGCGACATGGAATACGCAGTATTTT	CSVEIGGVLATWNTQYF
.	.	TRBV9	TRBJ2-7	TGTGCCAGCAGCGTAGTGAGAGGGGTAGCTAACGAGCAGTACTTC	CASSVVRGVANEQYF
.	TRBD1	TRBV4-1	TRBJ1-6	TGCGCCAGCAGTCGCACAGGGGTCTCACCCCTCCACTTT	CASSRTGVSPLHF
.	.	TRBV27	TRBJ2-6	TGTGCCAGCAGGAGCTCCGGGGCCAACGTCCTGACTTTC	CASRSSGANVLTF
.	TRBD2	TRBV7-2	TRBJ2-7	TGTGCCAGCAGCCCGTCTACCGGGACTAGCTACGAGCAGTACTTC	CASSPSTGTSYEQYF
.	TRBD2	TRBV18	TRBJ2-1	TGTGCCAGCTCACCACCAGGCGGGGGAAGCTCCTACAATGAGCAGTTCTTC	CASSPPGGGSSYNEQFF
few	.	TRBV6-6	TRBJ2-7	TGTGCCAGCAGTTACAAGAGGATCGGGGAGCAGTACTTC	CASSYKRIGEQYF
few	.	TRBV4-1	TRBJ2-2	TGCGCCAGCAGCCAATCAGGACAGACGAACGGGGAGCTGTTTTTT	CASSQSGQTNGELFF
few	.	TRBV28	TRBJ1-1	TGTGCCAGCAGTTTGTCAGGGGTACTCGAAGCTTTCTTT	CASSLSGVLEAFF
.	.	TRBV7-2	TRBJ2-5	TGTGCCAGCAGCTTAGCCGTGGACCGTGGAGAGACCCAGTACTTC	CASSLAVDRGETQYF
.	.	TRBV19	TRBJ1-2	TGTGCCAGTAGGGTGCCTGACGGATTCTATGGCTACACCTTC	CASRVPDGFYGYTF
.	.	TRBV2	TRBJ2-1	TGTGCCAGCAGTTACTCGACAAGGGGACGTCCGCAGTTCTTC	CASSYSTRGRPQFF
few	.	TRBV28	TRBJ1-3	TGTGCCAGCAATGACGGGGTTGGAAACACCATATATTTT	CASNDGVGNTIYF
.	.	TRBV4-1	TRBJ2-3	TGCGCCAGCAGCCAGCGGGCCACAGATACGCAGTATTTT	CASSQRATDTQYF
few	.	TRBV18	TRBJ1-1	TGTGCCAGCTCCCGTCTCCATGACACTGAAGCTTTCTTT	CASSRLHDTEAFF
.	.	TRBV4-1	TRBJ1-5	TGCGCCAGCAGCCTTAGTAATAGCAATCAGCCCCAGCATTTT	CASSLSNSNQPQHF
.	.	TRBV24-1	TRBJ2-3	TGTGCCACCAGTGATTCGGGACGGACAGATACGCAGTATTTT	CATSDSGRTDTQYF
few	.	TRBV7-2	TRBJ2-7	TGTGCCAGCAGCATTAAATCCGGGGGCTACGAGCAGTACTTC	CASSIKSGGYEQYF
.	TRBD2	TRBV28	TRBJ2-3	TGTGCCAGCAGTAGCAGCGGGAGAGGAGTCGATACGCAGTATTTT	CASSSSGRGVDTQYF
few	.	TRBV7-9	TRBJ1-6	TGTGCCAGCAGCTTACCACAGGAGAATTCACACCTCCACTTT	CASSLPQENSHLHF
.	.	TRBV28	TRBJ2-5	TGTGCCAGCAGTTTATTTTTATCGGGACCACTAGAGACCCAGTACTTC	CASSLFLSGPLETQYF
.	.	TRBV27	TRBJ2-7	TGTGCCAGCAGTTCGTATGCAGGGAGCGAGCAGTACTTC	CASSSYAGSEQYF
few	.	TRBV20-1	TRBJ1-6	TGCAGTGCTTACCCCCTTGGCAGGGCAAATTCACCCCTCCACTTT	CSAYPLGRANSPLHF
.	.	TRBV7-9	TRBJ1-5	TGTGCCAGCAGCCGACAGGATCAGCCCCAGCATTTT	CASSRQDQPQHF
few	TRBD2	TRBV2	TRBJ2-3	TGTGCCAGCACGGGCGGGAGGGCCGTAAGATCAGATACGCAGTATTTT	CASTGGRAVRSDTQYF
few	.	TRBV7-2	TRBJ2-5	TGTGCCAGCAGCTTAGGAGTCAGGGGCCAAGAGACCCAGTACTTC	CASSLGVRGQETQYF
.	TRBD2	TRBV6-5	TRBJ2-3	TGTGCCACCACCCAAGGAGCGGGGGGGCTCGGCCCCACAGATACGCAGTATTTT	CATTQGAGGLGPTDTQYF
few	TRBD1	TRBV20-1	TRBJ1-1	TGCAGTGCAAATACAGGGGGCTCAGGGACTGAAGCTTTCTTT	CSANTGGSGTEAFF
.	.	TRBV24-1	TRBJ1-3	TGTGCCCTTAATTTGGGGCGCTCTGGAAACACCATATATTTT	CALNLGRSGNTIYF
.	.	TRBV4-3	TRBJ1-2	TGCGCCAGCAGCCAAGACCCCGGCGGCGGATATGGCTACACCTTC	CASSQDPGGGYGYTF
once	.	TRBV15	TRBJ2-1	TGTGCCACCAGCAGAATAACCGGGACGTTGTGCAATGAGCAGTTCTTC	CATSRITGTLCNEQFF
.	TRBD2	TRBV5-1	TRBJ2-7	TGCGCCAGCAGCCCTGGGCTAGCGGGATCCTACGAGCAGTACTTC	CASSPGLAGSYEQYF